This TCR beta chain was sequenced during a study of beta chain features in type 1 diabetes. Isolated RNA was reverse transcribed in full, so expressed TCRB transcripts were sequenced. Clones were sequenced by immunoSEQ multiplex PCR, and TCRdb holds only the in-frame ones, with some missing. The table has 900,000 or so clones, 15% to 20% seen once. This clone has more than one count but fewer than ten. Antigen: not known. Germline V gene data show CDR1 as LGHNA and CDR2 as YSLEER. The CDR3 sequence is 13 residues long. V was pared by 1 base and J by 3 bases, with 7 bases between. Study-wide findings and caveats: When cDNA is sequenced, cells with high TCR expression could be over-represented.

Sequencing was performed on naive CD4+ T cells from blood. The chain carries TRBV4-3 and TRBJ2-7, with no clear D. This receptor was taken from a woman younger than 35 in good health. The CDR3 loop reads CASSQGVGYEQYF. The CDR3 bases are TGCGCCAGCAGCCAAGGAGTTGGCTACGAGCAGTACTTC.